The 5 T cell receptor beta chains below come from one sample, sequenced in a study of blood T cell repertoires in COVID-19. The method was immunoSEQ multiplex PCR; TCRdb's version includes in-frame clones alone and lacks a portion of them. Here the sample spans approximately 270,000 clones, about 91% being singletons. Material: peripheral blood. These receptors originate from a woman aged 25 to 39 with COVID-19, enrolled during active disease.

V gene TRBV4-1 combines with J gene TRBJ2-7; TRBD1 matches 11 bases. V was clipped by 3 bases and J by 2 bases; unmatched bases: 6. This CDR3 has 16 amino acids. Germline CDR1 reads MGHRA; CDR2 reads YSYEKL. The CDR3 nucleotides read TGCGCCAGCAGCCAGGGGGACAGGGGGGTTCCCTACGAGCAGTACTTC. This translates into CASSQGDRGVPYEQYF.

The rearrangement joins TRBV4-1 to TRBJ2-2; TRBD2 matches at 8 bases. CDR3 size: 15 residues. CDR1 is MGHRA and CDR2 is YSYEKL in the germline V gene. With V trimmed by 1 base and J by 7 bases, 5 bases remained unmatched. CDR3 in DNA: TGCGCCAGCAGCCAAGTGGGAGCGGGAGTCGGGGAGCTGTTTTTT. Translated, it gives CASSQVGAGVGELFF.

This sequence joins TRBV11-3 and TRBJ1-6, with D possibly matching TRBD1 (5 bases). Germline-derived CDR1 and CDR2 are SGHNT and YENEEA. V was cut by 5 bases and J by 9 bases, with 17 bases left in between. This CDR3 spans 15 amino acids. CDR3 residues: CASSPRTTQGSPLHF. For the CDR3, the DNA is TGTGCCAGCAGCCCACGGACGACCCAGGGTTCACCCCTCCACTTT.

The rearrangement joins TRBV5-1 to TRBJ1-4; D unresolved. This CDR3 is 13 amino acids long. From germline, CDR1 is SGHRS and CDR2 YFSETQ. The V gene lost 3 bases and the J gene lost 4 bases, with 7 bases spanning the gap. The CDR3 loop reads CASSSPFNEKLFF. The CDR3, as DNA: TGCGCCAGCAGCTCCCCCTTTAATGAAAAACTGTTTTTT. Drawing the rest from reference TRBV5-1 and TRBJ1-4, the complete variable domain is KAGVTQTPRYLIKTRGQQVTLSCSPISGHRSVSWYQQTPGQGLQFLFEYFSETQRNKGNFPGRFSGRQFSNSRSEMNVSTLELGDSALYLCASSSPFNEKLFFGSGTQLSVL.

The genes are TRBV9 and TRBJ2-3; no clear D gene. CDR3 length: 13 amino acids. The germline CDR1 and CDR2 sequences are SGDLS and YYNGEE. Trimming pared 0 bases from V and 4 bases from J, leaving 6 bases between. The CDR3 nucleotides are TGTGCCAGCAGCGTAGAAGTAGCAGATACGCAGTATTTT. Amino acids: CASSVEVADTQYF.